The clone carrying this TCR beta chain has a single count. Per the study methods: Nucleated cell counts were estimated from reference gene primer amplification. The protocol was immunoSEQ multiplex PCR, while the TCRdb copy is restricted to in-frame clones and leaves out a portion. V and J calls and clone size are those listed in that table; D and trimming were worked out from the DNA. The sample lists around 100,000 clones; around 85% were seen once. This entry comes from a study of blood T cell repertoires in COVID-19. Whole-study context: Specimens from acute and convalescent COVID-19 originated in the United States, Italy and Spain. Sample material is recorded as cDNA or gDNA derived from T cells, B-cell-depleted T cells, or PBMCs.

The germline gives CDR1 LNHDA, CDR2 SQIVND (reference sequence). The CDR3 is made up of 16 amino acids. The trim removed 3 bases at V and 3 bases at J, leaving 11 bases unmatched. The chain has TRBV19 and TRBJ2-7, with 7 positions matching TRBD1. The source is a human donor in a cohort sampled during active COVID-19. The specimen sequenced was peripheral blood. The CDR3 DNA follows: TGTGCCAGTAGTATGGAAGGAAGGACAGGCGGCTACGAGCAGTACTTC. Its translation is CASSMEGRTGGYEQYF.